Below, 18 T cell receptor beta chains from the same sample are listed, as sequenced in a study of blood T cell repertoires in COVID-19. Clones were sequenced by immunoSEQ multiplex PCR, and TCRdb holds only the in-frame ones, with some missing. The sample has about 440,000 clones, roughly 85% seen once. Source material: PBMCs or T cells enriched from blood (not recorded which). The receptors originated from a woman aged 18-29 years with acute COVID-19.

This rearrangement joins TRBV6-5 to TRBJ2-1, with TRBD2 matching over 7 bases. The CDR3 has 15 residues. Germline CDR1 is MNHEY and CDR2 is SVGAGI. With 0 bases clipped from V and 2 bases from J, the junction kept 1 base outside the gene matches. The CDR3 nucleotides are TGTGCCAGCAGTTACTCCGGGAGGACCTACAATGAGCAGTTCTTC. Translating it yields CASSYSGRTYNEQFF.

This clone appeared a few times. The chain employs TRBV19 and TRBJ2-1; 8 bases map to TRBD2. V dropped 0 bases and J dropped 2; count of bases not matched to a gene: 6. The CDR3 is 17 residues long. Germline CDR1 LNHDA, CDR2 SQIVND (reference sequence). CDR3 sequence: CASSIDFSGSAYNEQFF. The CDR3 DNA is TGTGCCAGTAGTATAGATTTCAGCGGGAGCGCCTACAATGAGCAGTTCTTC.

This clone has only a few counts. This chain links TRBV7-9 with TRBJ1-2, with TRBD1 matching over 7 bases. The CDR3 is 16 residues long. V was clipped by 4 bases and J by 6 bases; unmatched bases: 14. The germline CDR1 and CDR2 sequences are SEHNR and FQNEAQ (reference sequence). As DNA, the CDR3 is TGTGCCAGCAGCTCCGACCTAGACAGGGAAGAAGATGGCTACACCTTC. The encoded protein is CASSSDLDREEDGYTF.

The chain carries TRBV3-1 (or the pseudogene TRBV3-2) and TRBJ2-1; maybe TRBD1 (6 bases). The CDR3 runs to 14 residues. In germline, CDR1 is LGHDT, CDR2 YNNKEL (reference sequence). Trimming took off 0 bases at V and 4 bases at J, with 7 bases between the two ends. CDR3 sequence reads: CASSQEDRYNEQFF. The DNA for the CDR3 is TGTGCCAGCAGCCAAGAGGACAGATACAATGAGCAGTTCTTC.

This rearrangement joins TRBV11-2 to TRBJ2-3; a weak D match, TRBD2 (5 bases). Germline V gene sequence: CDR1 SGHAT, CDR2 FQNNGV. Deletions cut 2 bases from V and 4 bases from J, with 13 bases between. The CDR3 loop spans 15 amino acids. Here the CDR3 reads CASSLLAGSADTQYF. The CDR3 DNA reads TGTGCCAGCAGCTTACTAGCCGGATCGGCAGATACGCAGTATTTT.

The rearrangement joins TRBV6-1 to TRBJ1-3; 7 bases fit TRBD1. This CDR3 has 16 amino acids. The J segment lost 0 bases and the V segment lost 2 bases, leaving 4 bases of the junction unmatched. Germline loops: CDR1 MNHNS, CDR2 SASEGT. The CDR3 region has the DNA TGTGCCAGCAGTGAAAAGCAGGGGGACTCTGGAAACACCATATATTTT. It specifies CASSEKQGDSGNTIYF.

The chain joins TRBV19 to TRBJ1-5; D unclear. The V gene's germline CDR1 is LNHDA and CDR2 SQIVND (reference sequence). The ends were cut back, 8 bases at V and 7 bases at J, with 18 bases in the middle. There are 14 residues in the CDR3. The CDR3 DNA reads as TGTGCCAGTGAGGAGGGAGGGAATTTGCAGCCCCAGCATTTT. Translation: CASEEGGNLQPQHF.

On this clone: The junction departs from germline at one end; a sequencing error may be responsible. The chain couples TRBV6-5 to TRBJ2-7; D is unclear. This CDR3 spans 14 amino acids. Germline V gives CDR1 MNHEY, CDR2 SVGAGI. The chain's CDR3 is CASSDSSISYEQYF. CDR3 in DNA: TGTGCCAGCAGTGACTCATCCATCTCCTACGAGCAGTACTTC.

In regard to this clone: The same CDR3 also results from other DNA sequences found in this sample. The chain carries TRBV29-1 and TRBJ1-2, with D perhaps TRBD1 (5 bases). Deletions cut 3 bases from V and 2 bases from J, with 7 bases between. The CDR3 runs 12 residues. The germline V gene has CDR1 SQVTM and CDR2 ANQGSEA. The CDR3 here is CSVENRNYGYTF. Written as DNA, the CDR3 is TGCAGCGTTGAGAACAGGAACTATGGCTACACCTTC.

The table lists this clone with a few counts. As DNA, the CDR3 is TGCGCCAGCAGCCAGGAAAACACCATATATTTT. It specifies CASSQENTIYF. The chain employs TRBV5-1 and TRBJ1-3; no firm D call. The V end lost 4 bases, the J end lost 6 bases, and 5 bases lay between the germline ends. This CDR3 contains 11 residues. Germline V gene data show CDR1 as SGHRS and CDR2 as YFSETQ.

The chain couples TRBV4-2 to TRBJ1-1, with D perhaps TRBD1 (6 bases). The CDR3 has 15 amino acids. The germline CDR1 and CDR2 sequences are LGHNA and YNFKEQ. Trimming stripped 0 bases from V and 3 bases from J, with 11 bases between. The CDR3, as DNA: TGTGCCAGCAGCCAAGACGGAGCAGGGGACACTGAAGCTTTCTTT. Translating it yields CASSQDGAGDTEAFF.

This clone came up once. The chain couples TRBV28 to TRBJ2-2, with TRBD2 identical over 9 bases. V shed 3 bases and J 3 bases; nucleotides not matched to a gene: 5. Germline V gene lookup returns CDR1 MDHEN and CDR2 SYDVKM. This CDR3 is 16 amino acids long. In DNA, the CDR3 is TGTGCCAGCAGTTTGGCTAGCGGGGCCTACACCGGGGAGCTGTTTTTT. As protein: CASSLASGAYTGELFF.

The chain has TRBV5-3 and TRBJ1-2; 7 bases are a match to TRBD1. TRBV5-3 belongs to the ORF category, with a function that is uncertain. The CDR3 loop spans 14 amino acids. V shed 3 bases, J shed 8 bases, and the junction held 10 bases outside the gene matches. The CDR3 region is CARSSTTGLQGYTF. The CDR3 DNA is TGTGCCAGAAGCTCCACGACAGGGCTACAGGGCTACACCTTC.

The chain uses TRBV6-2 or TRBV6-3 and TRBJ2-3; TRBD2 matches 9 bases. V was pared by 5 bases and J by 0 bases, with 6 bases of the junction left unmatched. The CDR3 spans 16 residues. The germline V gene has CDR1 MNHEY and CDR2 SVGEGT. CDR3 loop: CASSGERGESTDTQYF. The CDR3 DNA follows: TGTGCCAGCAGTGGTGAGCGGGGGGAGAGCACAGATACGCAGTATTTT.

Worth noting for this clone: This specimen includes other DNA sequences encoding the same CDR3. The chain links TRBV20-1 to TRBJ1-1; D is undetermined. The CDR3 runs 10 residues. With 6 bases removed from V and 3 bases from J, the gap between germline ends came to 5 bases. CDR1 is DFQATT, CDR2 SNEGSKA, per germline (reference sequence). The CDR3 protein is CSALYTEAFF. The CDR3 region has the DNA TGCAGTGCGTTATACACTGAAGCTTTCTTT.

The chain links TRBV23-1 to TRBJ2-1; D unclear. TRBV23-1 is an ORF, and what it does is uncertain. V lost 0 bases, J lost 4 bases, and 22 bases lay in between. This CDR3 spans 19 amino acids. CDR3 nucleotide sequence: TGCGCCAGCAGTCAATCGAAAGTAGAATATCCATTAAAATACAATGAGCAGTTCTTC. This sequence encodes CASSQSKVEYPLKYNEQFF.

The chain combines TRBV27 with TRBJ1-1; 8 nucleotides agree with TRBD1. The CDR3 length is 14 residues. In germline, CDR1 is MNHEY, CDR2 SMNVEV (reference sequence). The junction had 7 bases not matched to a gene; V was cut back by 5 bases and J by 5 bases. The CDR3 is CASSVTGGETEAFF. DNA of the CDR3: TGTGCCAGCAGTGTCACAGGGGGAGAAACTGAAGCTTTCTTT.

CDR3: CAIKTDMNTEAFF. The CDR3 DNA follows: TGTGCCATCAAGACAGATATGAACACTGAAGCTTTCTTT. The chain joins TRBV10-3 to TRBJ1-1; TRBD1 is a possible D gene (5 bases). This CDR3 comprises 13 residues. Deletions cut 7 bases from V and 0 bases from J, with 9 bases between. Germline CDR1 reads ENHRY; CDR2 reads SYGVKD.